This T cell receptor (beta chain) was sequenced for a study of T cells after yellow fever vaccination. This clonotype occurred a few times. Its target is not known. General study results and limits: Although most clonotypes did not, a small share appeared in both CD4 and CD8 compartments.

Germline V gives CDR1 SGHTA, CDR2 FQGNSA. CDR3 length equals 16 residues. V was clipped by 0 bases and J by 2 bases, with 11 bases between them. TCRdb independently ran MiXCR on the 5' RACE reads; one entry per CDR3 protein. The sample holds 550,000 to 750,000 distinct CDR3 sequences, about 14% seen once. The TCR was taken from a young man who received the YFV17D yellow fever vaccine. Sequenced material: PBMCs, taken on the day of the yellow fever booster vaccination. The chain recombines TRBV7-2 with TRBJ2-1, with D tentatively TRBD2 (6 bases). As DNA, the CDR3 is TGTGCCAGCAGCTTAGCGGGAGCGGGCCCCTACAATGAGCAGTTCTTC. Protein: CASSLAGAGPYNEQFF.